This T cell receptor beta chain was sequenced in a study of tumor and adjacent non-tumor tissue in lung cancer. The library came from three nested PCR rounds adapted from ARM-PCR protocols. TCRdb recomputed calls from the multiplex PCR reads with MiXCR, one row per CDR3 protein. Among over 100,000 distinct CDR3 sequences listed, roughly 73% were seen once. CDR3 length: 14 residues. Germline V CDR1 and CDR2: MNHEY, SVGEGT. Worth noting for this clonotype: Its antigen remains unidentified. Its ends do not fully match the called genes, so a read error is possible.

Findings of the study overall: TCR diversity was significantly greater in tumor than normal lung tissue.

This sample's RNA came from whole unsorted tissue. Input material: lung tumor tissue. J is TRBJ1-2 and V is TRBV6-2 or TRBV6-3; no clear D gene. This TCR was sampled from a woman in her fifties or sixties with non-small cell lung cancer. This CDR3 is CARSYLGPHYGYTF. The CDR3 DNA is TGTGCCAGAAGTTACCTCGGTCCCCACTATGGCTACACCTTC.